This is a list of T cell receptor beta chains from one sample in a study of T cell responses to AZD1222 COVID-19 vaccine. TCRdb's copy holds only in-frame clones and misses some; the assay was immunoSEQ multiplex PCR. The sample lists 120,000 to 150,000 clones, 75% to 95% seen once, with 2.8% in the top ten. The input for sequencing was peripheral blood, taken on day 0 of AZD1222 vaccination. The receptor set was obtained from an adult in good health. The CDR3 runs from the conserved cysteine through the conserved F or W. The D gene is left open where the match is weak. Part of the rows lack a size; the others show once, few, many or a class for expanded clones.

clone size: .; D gene: .; V gene: TRBV4-2; J gene: TRBJ2-5; CDR3 DNA: TGTGCCAGCAGCCAAAATTGGGGGGGGGCCTTTTTGGAGACCCAGTACTTC; CDR3 protein: CASSQNWGGAFLETQYF
clone size: .; D gene: .; V gene: TRBV6-2/TRBV6-3; J gene: TRBJ2-3; CDR3 DNA: TGTGCCAGCAGCCAACAGGGCGTGTTCGTCACAGATACGCAGTATTTT; CDR3 protein: CASSQQGVFVTDTQYF
clone size: .; D gene: .; V gene: TRBV2; J gene: TRBJ2-3; CDR3 DNA: TGTGCCAGCAGACAGGACGGGTCAGATACGCAGTATTTT; CDR3 protein: CASRQDGSDTQYF
clone size: .; D gene: TRBD1; V gene: TRBV18; J gene: TRBJ2-1; CDR3 DNA: TGTGCCAGCTCACCAAACAGGGGGTACAATGAGCAGTTCTTC; CDR3 protein: CASSPNRGYNEQFF
clone size: .; D gene: .; V gene: TRBV19; J gene: TRBJ1-5; CDR3 DNA: TGTGCCAGTAGAAACACGGCCCTCATGGGACAGCCCCAGCATTTT; CDR3 protein: CASRNTALMGQPQHF
clone size: once; D gene: .; V gene: TRBV11-2; J gene: TRBJ1-2; CDR3 DNA: TGTGCCAGCAGCTTGACATCTAACTATGGCTACACCTTC; CDR3 protein: CASSLTSNYGYTF
clone size: .; D gene: .; V gene: TRBV28; J gene: TRBJ1-5; CDR3 DNA: TGTGCCAGCAGTTTTTTGGGTAATAGCAATCAGCCCCAGCATTTT; CDR3 protein: CASSFLGNSNQPQHF
clone size: .; D gene: .; V gene: TRBV7-9; J gene: TRBJ1-5; CDR3 DNA: TGTGCCAGCTCTGCGGATTTTCAGCCCCAGCATTTT; CDR3 protein: CASSADFQPQHF
clone size: .; D gene: .; V gene: TRBV6-5; J gene: TRBJ1-3; CDR3 DNA: TGTGCCAGCAGAGGGGACACCATATATTTT; CDR3 protein: CASRGDTIYF
clone size: .; D gene: .; V gene: TRBV4-2; J gene: TRBJ1-2; CDR3 DNA: TGTGCCAGCAGCGCCCGCCCCCAGCAGCCTATGAATGGCTACACCTTC; CDR3 protein: CASSARPQQPMNGYTF
clone size: .; D gene: .; V gene: TRBV27; J gene: TRBJ1-3; CDR3 DNA: TGTGCCAGCAGAGCAGGGTGGGACGGAAACACCATATATTTT; CDR3 protein: CASRAGWDGNTIYF
clone size: .; D gene: .; V gene: TRBV6-5; J gene: TRBJ1-4; CDR3 DNA: TGTGCCAGCAGCTGGGGGGGAACTAATGAAAAACTGTTTTTT; CDR3 protein: CASSWGGTNEKLFF
clone size: few; D gene: .; V gene: TRBV2; J gene: TRBJ1-2; CDR3 DNA: TGTGCCAGCCTAGCGGCAGGGACAAACTATGGCTACACCTTC; CDR3 protein: CASLAAGTNYGYTF
clone size: .; D gene: .; V gene: TRBV4-3; J gene: TRBJ2-7; CDR3 DNA: TGCGCCAGCAGCCAAGGGTTTAAAGGGGAATACGAGCAGTACTTC; CDR3 protein: CASSQGFKGEYEQYF
clone size: .; D gene: .; V gene: TRBV18; J gene: TRBJ1-2; CDR3 DNA: TGTGCCAGCTCACCACCGGCACTCCTCTGGGGCTACACCTTC; CDR3 protein: CASSPPALLWGYTF
clone size: .; D gene: .; V gene: TRBV5-4; J gene: TRBJ2-7; CDR3 DNA: TGTGCCAGCAGCGAGGGCACCTCATCGGTGGGCGAGCAGTACTTC; CDR3 protein: CASSEGTSSVGEQYF
clone size: .; D gene: .; V gene: TRBV12-5; J gene: TRBJ1-5; CDR3 DNA: TGTGCTAGTGGTGGTTCGAGGCGGGGGCAGCCCCAGCATTTT; CDR3 protein: CASGGSRRGQPQHF
clone size: .; D gene: .; V gene: TRBV24-1; J gene: TRBJ2-3; CDR3 DNA: TGTGCCACCAGTGATGCGACTACGGCGCATACGCAGTATTTT; CDR3 protein: CATSDATTAHTQYF
clone size: .; D gene: .; V gene: TRBV9; J gene: TRBJ2-1; CDR3 DNA: TGTGCCAGCAGCGTAGGTCAAAGCTCCTACAATGAGCAGTTCTTC; CDR3 protein: CASSVGQSSYNEQFF
clone size: .; D gene: .; V gene: TRBV7-6; J gene: TRBJ1-4; CDR3 DNA: TGTGCCAGCAGCTCCGGCAACAGGGTTCCTAATGAAAAACTGTTTTTT; CDR3 protein: CASSSGNRVPNEKLFF
clone size: .; D gene: TRBD2; V gene: TRBV3-1/TRBV3-2; J gene: TRBJ2-3; CDR3 DNA: TGTGCCAGCAGTCCTAGCGGGAGGCCCGATACGCAGTATTTT; CDR3 protein: CASSPSGRPDTQYF
clone size: .; D gene: .; V gene: TRBV6-5; J gene: TRBJ1-2; CDR3 DNA: TGTGCCAGCAGTTTCAGGGGTCTAGGCGGCTACACCTTC; CDR3 protein: CASSFRGLGGYTF
clone size: .; D gene: .; V gene: TRBV10-1; J gene: TRBJ1-1; CDR3 DNA: TGCGCCAGCAGTGATACAATGAACACTGAAGCTTTCTTT; CDR3 protein: CASSDTMNTEAFF
clone size: .; D gene: TRBD1; V gene: TRBV24-1; J gene: TRBJ1-5; CDR3 DNA: TGTGCCATTGGGGGACAGGGGAGCAATCAGCCCCAGCATTTT; CDR3 protein: CAIGGQGSNQPQHF
clone size: few; D gene: .; V gene: TRBV4-2; J gene: TRBJ1-2; CDR3 DNA: TGTGCCAGCAGCCAAGATCAGGGTGGAGGCTACACCTTC; CDR3 protein: CASSQDQGGGYTF
clone size: .; D gene: TRBD2; V gene: TRBV20-1; J gene: TRBJ2-1; CDR3 DNA: TGCAGTGCTAGTGGGGTGACTAGCGGGAGGGCCATGGGGTACAATGAGCAGTTCTTC; CDR3 protein: CSASGVTSGRAMGYNEQFF
clone size: .; D gene: .; V gene: TRBV7-2; J gene: TRBJ1-4; CDR3 DNA: TGTGCCAGCAGCCCCAGGGCTGCAACTAATGAAAAACTGTTTTTT; CDR3 protein: CASSPRAATNEKLFF
clone size: once; D gene: TRBD2; V gene: TRBV28; J gene: TRBJ2-3; CDR3 DNA: TGTGCCAGCAGTTTCGGACTAGCCGACACAGATACGCAGTATTTT; CDR3 protein: CASSFGLADTDTQYF
clone size: .; D gene: .; V gene: TRBV2; J gene: TRBJ1-4; CDR3 DNA: TGTGCCAGCAGCCAGGAGAATGAAAAACTGTTTTTT; CDR3 protein: CASSQENEKLFF
clone size: .; D gene: .; V gene: TRBV2; J gene: TRBJ1-6; CDR3 DNA: TGTGCCAGCAGTGGAACTTCACCCCTCCACTTT; CDR3 protein: CASSGTSPLHF
clone size: .; D gene: TRBD1; V gene: TRBV2; J gene: TRBJ1-2; CDR3 DNA: TGTGCCAGCAGTTCACAGGGGCCCGGCTATGGCTACACCTTC; CDR3 protein: CASSSQGPGYGYTF
clone size: .; D gene: TRBD1; V gene: TRBV7-9; J gene: TRBJ1-4; CDR3 DNA: TGTGCCAGCAGCAAACAGACAGGGAGCGATGAAAAACTGTTTTTT; CDR3 protein: CASSKQTGSDEKLFF
clone size: few; D gene: .; V gene: TRBV28; J gene: TRBJ2-2; CDR3 DNA: TGTGCCAGCAGCAGAGTGGGCACCGGGGAGCTGTTTTTT; CDR3 protein: CASSRVGTGELFF
clone size: .; D gene: .; V gene: TRBV9; J gene: TRBJ1-4; CDR3 DNA: TGTGCCAGCAGCGTAGGAGGGGGTCACTATGAAAAACTGTTTTTT; CDR3 protein: CASSVGGGHYEKLFF
clone size: .; D gene: .; V gene: TRBV4-2; J gene: TRBJ2-2; CDR3 DNA: TGTGCCAGCAGCCAATACCAAGGTAGCCCAAACACCGGGGAGCTGTTTTTT; CDR3 protein: CASSQYQGSPNTGELFF
clone size: .; D gene: .; V gene: TRBV6-5; J gene: TRBJ1-1; CDR3 DNA: TGTGCCAGCAGCCTCGACAGGTTGAGGGCTTTCTTT; CDR3 protein: CASSLDRLRAFF
clone size: .; D gene: .; V gene: TRBV6-2/TRBV6-3; J gene: TRBJ1-1; CDR3 DNA: TGTGCCAGCAGTTACTTGAACACTGAAGCTTTCTTT; CDR3 protein: CASSYLNTEAFF
clone size: .; D gene: .; V gene: TRBV28; J gene: TRBJ1-5; CDR3 DNA: TGTGCCAGCAGTTTTTTGGCTCTTGGGGCCCATCAGCCCCAGCATTTT; CDR3 protein: CASSFLALGAHQPQHF
clone size: .; D gene: .; V gene: TRBV18; J gene: TRBJ2-1; CDR3 DNA: TGTGCCAGCTCACCGACCTGGCGGTTCTCGTCCTCCTACAATGAGCAGTTCTTC; CDR3 protein: CASSPTWRFSSSYNEQFF
clone size: .; D gene: TRBD1; V gene: TRBV6-5; J gene: TRBJ2-5; CDR3 DNA: TGTGCCAGCGCGAGGGGGCTGCTGGAGACCCAGTACTTC; CDR3 protein: CASARGLLETQYF
clone size: once; D gene: .; V gene: TRBV18; J gene: TRBJ2-7; CDR3 DNA: TGTGCCAGCTCACCAAGGATTAGTTTAACCTACGAGCAGTACTTC; CDR3 protein: CASSPRISLTYEQYF
clone size: .; D gene: .; V gene: TRBV5-5; J gene: TRBJ1-1; CDR3 DNA: TGTGCCAGCAGCTTACGGAACACTGAAGCTTTCTTT; CDR3 protein: CASSLRNTEAFF
clone size: .; D gene: .; V gene: TRBV21-1; J gene: TRBJ1-2; CDR3 DNA: TGTGCCAGCAGCAAATCAAGGGTTGTGGGGATTCGTGGCTACACCTTC; CDR3 protein: CASSKSRVVGIRGYTF
clone size: .; D gene: .; V gene: TRBV19; J gene: TRBJ1-1; CDR3 DNA: TGTGCCAGTAGTGTGGGCGTCGAGACTGAAGCTTTCTTT; CDR3 protein: CASSVGVETEAFF
clone size: .; D gene: TRBD2; V gene: TRBV3-1/TRBV3-2; J gene: TRBJ2-7; CDR3 DNA: TGTGCCAGCAGCCAAGATACCAGCGGGGACTCCTACGAGCAGTACTTC; CDR3 protein: CASSQDTSGDSYEQYF
clone size: .; D gene: .; V gene: TRBV3-1/TRBV3-2; J gene: TRBJ2-7; CDR3 DNA: TGTGCCAGGTTTAGGGGGCAGTACTTC; CDR3 protein: CARFRGQYF
clone size: .; D gene: .; V gene: TRBV7-3; J gene: TRBJ2-3; CDR3 DNA: TGTGCCAGCAGCCAAGGGACTTACGAAAACACAGATACGCAGTATTTT; CDR3 protein: CASSQGTYENTDTQYF
clone size: once; D gene: .; V gene: TRBV7-9; J gene: TRBJ1-5; CDR3 DNA: TGTGCCAGCAGCTTAGGTATCGGGGACCGTCATCAGCCCCAGCATTTT; CDR3 protein: CASSLGIGDRHQPQHF
clone size: .; D gene: TRBD1; V gene: TRBV5-5; J gene: TRBJ1-4; CDR3 DNA: TGTGCCAGCAGCACGACAGGGGAGCGTGAAAAACTGTTTTTT; CDR3 protein: CASSTTGEREKLFF
clone size: .; D gene: .; V gene: TRBV10-3; J gene: TRBJ1-2; CDR3 DNA: TGTGCCATCAGTGAGTCGACAGCCCCTAACTATGGCTACACCTTC; CDR3 protein: CAISESTAPNYGYTF